What follows are 22 T cell receptor beta chains derived from one specimen sequenced in a study of technical replicates of blood from a few donors. Clones were read by immunoSEQ multiplex PCR, and TCRdb kept only the in-frame ones, dropping some. The data contain under 95,000 clones, about 94% of them singletons. Sequenced: T cells isolated from PBMCs. Every receptor here comes from a human donor in good health.

The rearrangement uses TRBV11-2 and TRBJ2-7, with a tentative D call TRBD2 (5 bases). V was shortened by 4 bases and J by 0 bases, with 16 bases between the two germline ends. Looked up from germline, CDR1 is SGHAT and CDR2 is FQNNGV. This CDR3 is 16 amino acids long. CDR3 DNA: TGTGCCAGCAGCTCTGAAAAGCGGAAACGCTCCTACGAGCAGTACTTC. As protein: CASSSEKRKRSYEQYF.

CDR3 coding DNA: TGTGCCAGCAGACAACAGGGGCGCCTGTACACTGAAGCTTTCTTT. Translated: CASRQQGRLYTEAFF. The V call is TRBV27, the J call TRBJ1-1; TRBD1 matches 7 bases. The length of the CDR3 is 15 residues. V lost 6 bases to trimming and J lost 3 bases; unmatched junction nucleotides: 10. Germline V gene sequence: CDR1 MNHEY, CDR2 SMNVEV (reference sequence).

The gene calls are TRBV28 and TRBJ2-7; TRBD1 matches at 7 bases. Per the germline V gene, CDR1 is MDHEN and CDR2 is SYDVKM. The CDR3 is 16 amino acids. Losses at the gene ends were 5 bases for V and 3 bases for J; bases not matched to a gene: 13. The CDR3 is CASSPILGGRGYEQYF. DNA of the CDR3: TGTGCCAGCAGTCCCATCCTAGGGGGCCGGGGCTACGAGCAGTACTTC.

This chain joins TRBV29-1 and TRBJ1-1, with D tentatively TRBD1 (6 bases). The germline CDR1 and CDR2 sequences are SQVTM and ANQGSEA. The CDR3 is 12 amino acids. Trimming stripped 0 bases from V and 12 bases from J, with 14 bases between. DNA of the CDR3: TGCAGCGTTGAAGACAACAGGGATTTGCCTTTCTTT. This translates into CSVEDNRDLPFF.

This clone was found a few times. This chain connects TRBV6-1 to TRBJ2-7, with 9 bases that match TRBD1. The CDR3 has 15 residues. Germline-derived CDR1 and CDR2 are MNHNS and SASEGT. Trimming at V came to 6 bases and at J to 2 bases, leaving 8 bases not matched to a gene. The CDR3 spells CASRSSTGGAYEQYF. CDR3 nucleotide sequence: TGTGCCAGCAGATCCTCGACAGGGGGGGCCTACGAGCAGTACTTC.

This sequence joins TRBV6-1 and TRBJ2-7; perhaps TRBD1 as D (6 bases). V was pared by 6 bases and J by 0 bases, with 15 bases between. Germline V CDR1 and CDR2: MNHNS, SASEGT. The CDR3 contains 15 residues. The CDR3 here is CASRPGHGNSYEQYF. CDR3 DNA: TGTGCCAGCAGACCGGGACACGGGAACTCCTACGAGCAGTACTTC.

The chain employs TRBV20-1 and TRBJ2-1; D is unclear. Trimming left V 1 base short and J 12 bases short, with 10 bases between. From germline, CDR1 is DFQATT and CDR2 SNEGSKA (reference sequence). The CDR3 spans 11 residues. In DNA, the CDR3 is TGCAGTGCTAGAGGGGCTGAGTGGCAGTTCTTC. This gives the protein CSARGAEWQFF.

This clone was recorded only once. The rearrangement joins TRBV5-4 to TRBJ2-1, with D unresolved. This CDR3 is built from 16 residues. Trimming cost V 0 bases and J 5 bases, with 15 bases left between them. Germline loops: CDR1 SGHNT, CDR2 YYREEE (reference sequence). The CDR3 nucleotides are TGTGCCAGCAGCTTGGGAGGCTACCCGCCACACAATGAGCAGTTCTTC. Protein: CASSLGGYPPHNEQFF.

The chain joins TRBV7-9 to TRBJ2-2; D unresolved. V lost 10 bases, J lost 6 bases, and 18 bases lay in between. The CDR3 loop spans 14 amino acids. Per the germline V gene, CDR1 is SEHNR and CDR2 is FQNEAQ (reference sequence). The CDR3 loop is CATPSRQYAGELFF. CDR3 bases: TGTGCCACCCCGTCGCGACAATACGCCGGGGAGCTGTTTTTT.

This chain uses TRBV6-5 with TRBJ2-1, with 8 bases fitting TRBD1. Germline lookup yields CDR1 MNHEY and CDR2 SVGAGI. J gave up 6 bases and V 7 bases, and 8 bases lay outside the gene matches. CDR3 size: 14 residues. CDR3 sequence reads: CASTRGQAANEQFF. The DNA for the CDR3 is TGTGCCAGCACGAGGGGACAGGCGGCCAATGAGCAGTTCTTC.

The J gene is TRBJ2-4, the V gene TRBV5-1; weak D call: TRBD1 (7 bases). CDR1 is SGHRS, CDR2 YFSETQ, per germline. CDR3 size: 19 residues. The V end lost 3 bases, the J end lost 0 bases, and 22 bases lay between the germline ends. DNA of the CDR3: TGCGCCAGCAGCTCTTGGGGGGCTGACAGGGCAATAGCCAAAAACATTCAGTACTTC. This sequence encodes CASSSWGADRAIAKNIQYF.

The J gene is TRBJ2-5, the V gene TRBV2; D is perhaps TRBD1 (6 bases). The CDR3 totals 18 residues. The germline V gene encodes CDR1 SNHLY and CDR2 FYNNEI. Trimming cost V 7 bases and J 5 bases, with 29 bases left between them. The CDR3 sequence is CASIWGRNRALFKETQYF. The DNA for the CDR3 is TGTGCCAGCATATGGGGCCGGAACAGGGCGCTCTTCAAGGAGACCCAGTACTTC.

The CDR3 bases are TGCGCCAGCAGCTCGACAGGGGGGGACGAGCAGTACTTC. Protein product: CASSSTGGDEQYF. The chain employs TRBV5-1 and TRBJ2-7; the match to TRBD1 covers 9 bases. The germline V gene encodes CDR1 SGHRS and CDR2 YFSETQ. The CDR3 is 13 residues long. V shed 3 bases, J shed 5 bases, and the junction held 3 bases outside the gene matches.

The V and J genes are TRBV5-4 and TRBJ1-6, with 11 positions matching TRBD1. The junction had 1 base not matched to a gene; V was cut back by 0 bases and J by 8 bases. Germline V gene lookup returns CDR1 SGHNT and CDR2 YYREEE (reference sequence). The CDR3 covers 15 residues. The CDR3 reads CASSLGTGGYSPLHF. The CDR3 DNA reads TGTGCCAGCAGCTTGGGGACAGGGGGCTATTCACCCCTCCACTTT.

The chain carries TRBV5-6 and TRBJ2-7, with D tentatively TRBD2 (6 bases). Trimming cost V 4 bases and J 7 bases, with 21 bases left between them. Germline values: CDR1 SGHDT, CDR2 YYEEEE. The CDR3 runs to 15 residues. The CDR3 region is CASSLMRGAGKEQYF. CDR3 nucleotide sequence: TGTGCCAGCAGCCTAATGAGGGGCGCGGGAAAAGAGCAGTACTTC.

The rearrangement links TRBV7-8 to TRBJ1-2; possibly TRBD1 for D (6 bases). Trimming shortened V by 1 base and J by 4 bases, and 7 bases separated the two germline ends. CDR3 length: 13 residues. The V gene's germline CDR1 is SGHVS and CDR2 FQNEAQ. The CDR3 region is CASSLDRVYGYTF. CDR3 coding DNA: TGTGCCAGCAGCTTAGACAGGGTCTATGGCTACACCTTC. The whole variable domain, filled in from reference TRBV7-8 and TRBJ1-2, reads GAGVSQSPRYKVAKRGQDVALRCDPISGHVSLFWYQQALGQGPEFLTYFQNEAQLDKSGLPSDRFFAERPEGSVSTLKIQRTQQEDSAVYLCASSLDRVYGYTFGSGTRLTVV.

The chain carries TRBV5-1 and TRBJ2-3; 10 bases are a match to TRBD1. After removal of 2 bases from V and 4 bases from J, the junction contained 4 bases not matched to a gene. Germline assignment: CDR1 SGHRS and CDR2 YFSETQ. The length of the CDR3 is 15 residues. The CDR3 loop reads CASSFLGQGADTQYF. The CDR3 DNA is TGCGCCAGCAGCTTCCTTGGACAGGGGGCAGATACGCAGTATTTT.

As DNA, the CDR3 is TGCAGCGTTGGGGGGACAGCAAGCACAGATACGCAGTATTTT. Its protein is CSVGGTASTDTQYF. The rearrangement joins TRBV29-1 to TRBJ2-3, with 7 bases lining up with TRBD1. The CDR3 extends over 14 amino acids. Losses at the gene ends were 4 bases for V and 0 bases for J; bases not matched to a gene: 4. Germline CDR1 is SQVTM and CDR2 is ANQGSEA.

This chain connects TRBV6-4 to TRBJ1-2; 7 bases line up with TRBD1. Trimming cost V 0 bases and J 4 bases; bases outside gene matches: 5. This CDR3 region has 15 residues. CDR1 and CDR2 from the germline V gene are MRHNA and SNTAGT. CDR3 DNA: TGTGCCAGCAGTGACTCGGCAGGGGGAAGCTATGGCTACACCTTC. This encodes CASSDSAGGSYGYTF.

The chain links TRBV20-1 to TRBJ2-5; no clear D gene. Trimming cost V 0 bases and J 5 bases, with 4 bases left between them. Germline V gene sequence: CDR1 DFQATT, CDR2 SNEGSKA (reference sequence). This CDR3 has 11 residues. CDR3 protein: CSARDRETQYF. Written as DNA, the CDR3 is TGCAGTGCTAGAGATCGGGAGACCCAGTACTTC.

The chain combines TRBV7-6 with TRBJ1-5; TRBD1 agrees at 9 bases. The ends lost 5 bases at V and 1 base at J; junction bases unmatched: 12. Germline lookup yields CDR1 SGHVS and CDR2 FNYEAQ. CDR3 length: 18 amino acids. CDR3 in amino acids: CASSLGTGTFWSNQPQHF. The CDR3 nucleotides read TGTGCCAGCAGCCTCGGGACAGGGACATTTTGGAGCAATCAGCCCCAGCATTTT.

V is TRBV4-1 and J is TRBJ2-1; 8 bases are shared with TRBD2. Germline assignment: CDR1 MGHRA and CDR2 YSYEKL. The CDR3 loop spans 15 amino acids. V lost 5 bases, J lost 7 bases, and 10 bases stayed unmatched. The CDR3 is CASSSYSGIGNEQFF. CDR3 sequence (DNA): TGCGCCAGCAGCTCCTATAGCGGGATAGGGAATGAGCAGTTCTTC.